The 25 T cell receptor beta chains given below trace back to one sample, sequenced in a study of T-cell reconstitution after alpha-beta-depleted transplantation in children. The TCRbeta library was prepared with unique molecular identifiers. TCRdb fed the PCR reads into MiXCR, producing one record per CDR3 protein. The sample lists 280,000 or so distinct CDR3 sequences; roughly 10% were seen once. Sequencing was performed on peripheral blood, taken 180 days after TCRalphabeta/CD19-depleted stem cell transplant. The receptors stem from a male patient aged 2-10 years who had a stem cell transplant for chronic granulomatous disease, so the T cells may come from the graft donor.

The rearrangement links TRBV24-1 to TRBJ1-2; D not resolved. CDR1 and CDR2 from the germline V gene are KGHDR and SFDVKD. The CDR3 length is 19 residues. V dropped 12 bases and J dropped 5 bases, with 36 bases sitting between them. The CDR3 nucleotides are TGTGCCGCCTTTTATTTGCAAATCCTTGTGGACGACCTGGGATATGGCTACACCTTC. The encoded protein is CAAFYLQILVDDLGYGYTF.

This clonotype was counted many times. This chain links TRBV6-2 or TRBV6-3 with TRBJ2-3; possibly TRBD1 for D (6 bases). The germline V gene has CDR1 MNHEY and CDR2 SVGEGT. There are 15 residues in the CDR3. Trimming cost V 4 bases and J 4 bases, with 15 bases left between them. The DNA for the CDR3 is TGTGCCAGCAGTTCCGACAGGCCAGGATCAGATACGCAGTATTTT. Residues: CASSSDRPGSDTQYF.

Many counts were recorded for this clonotype. The chain links TRBV24-1 to TRBJ2-3; TRBD2 agrees at 8 bases. The germline gives CDR1 KGHDR, CDR2 SFDVKD. This CDR3 spans 16 amino acids. J was trimmed by 2 bases and V by 3 bases; bases with no gene match: 6. The chain's CDR3 is CATSDRSGSPTDTQYF. Written as DNA, the CDR3 is TGTGCCACCAGTGATCGCAGCGGGAGTCCCACAGATACGCAGTATTTT.

The chain combines TRBV18 with TRBJ2-3, with unresolved D. The germline V gene has CDR1 KGHSH and CDR2 LQKENI. V gave up 2 bases and J gave up 0 bases, with 6 bases separating them. The CDR3 spans 14 residues. CDR3 nucleotides: TGTGCCAGCTCACCATTTTCCAGCACAGATACGCAGTATTTT. Translating it yields CASSPFSSTDTQYF.

This clonotype showed up many times. This chain joins TRBV5-1 and TRBJ2-3; D ambiguous. The germline V gene has CDR1 SGHRS and CDR2 YFSETQ. The CDR3 is made up of 16 amino acids. The V and J ends lost 0 bases and 2 bases respectively, with 13 bases between them. CDR3: CASSLVATKATDTQYF. The DNA of the CDR3 is TGCGCCAGCAGCTTGGTAGCCACTAAAGCCACAGATACGCAGTATTTT.

This chain uses TRBV28 with TRBJ2-1; 15 positions agree with TRBD2. V lost 4 bases to trimming and J lost 4 bases; unmatched junction nucleotides: 2. Per germline, CDR1 MDHEN and CDR2 SYDVKM. This CDR3 is built from 16 residues. CDR3 protein: CASSSGTSGRYNEQFF. CDR3 nucleotide sequence: TGTGCCAGCAGTTCCGGGACTAGCGGGAGGTACAATGAGCAGTTCTTC.

In its sample, this clonotype was seen many times. The V gene is TRBV20-1, the J gene TRBJ2-1; no reliable D call. V lost 3 bases, J lost 5 bases, and 8 bases lay in between. The CDR3 sequence is 12 residues long. Germline loops: CDR1 DFQATT, CDR2 SNEGSKA (reference sequence). CDR3 DNA: TGCAGTGCTAGTCAGTCAGACAATGAGCAGTTCTTC. It translates to CSASQSDNEQFF.

This clonotype has a count of ten or more. The V gene is TRBV12-3 or TRBV12-4, the J gene TRBJ2-1; D is unresolved. The CDR3 covers 12 residues. Trimming stripped 5 bases from V and 7 bases from J, with 9 bases between. The CDR3 coding sequence is TGTGCCAGCAGTCCCATTCTTAATGAGCAGTTCTTC. Amino acids: CASSPILNEQFF.

This clonotype has at least ten counts. The gene calls are TRBV7-9 and TRBJ2-1, with TRBD2 identical over 14 bases. CDR1 and CDR2 from the germline V gene are SEHNR and FQNEAQ (reference sequence). Germline trimming cut 3 bases from V and 6 bases from J; bases unmatched to any gene: 13. This CDR3 is built from 19 residues. CDR3 in amino acids: CASSFPKTGTSGSGNEQFF. Written as DNA, the CDR3 is TGTGCCAGCAGCTTCCCAAAAACCGGGACTAGCGGGAGCGGCAATGAGCAGTTCTTC.

This clonotype was seen at least ten times. In DNA form, the CDR3 reads TGTGCCAGCAGCTTGGTCCAGCGGAGGGACGGGGAGCTGTTTTTT. It codes for CASSLVQRRDGELFF. The chain uses TRBV5-5 and TRBJ2-2; D is perhaps TRBD2 (6 bases). V dropped 0 bases and J dropped 7 bases, with 13 bases sitting between them. The V gene's germline CDR1 is SGHKS and CDR2 YYEKEE (reference sequence). The CDR3 contains 15 residues.

This clonotype was seen at least ten times. The chain joins TRBV5-1 to TRBJ2-6; a possible D gene is TRBD1 (6 bases). The CDR3 is made up of 17 amino acids. Looked up from germline, CDR1 is SGHRS and CDR2 is YFSETQ. The V and J ends lost 0 bases and 0 bases respectively, with 10 bases between them. The CDR3 sequence: CASSLVVGASGANVLTF. The CDR3 bases are TGCGCCAGCAGCTTGGTGGTGGGGGCCTCTGGGGCCAACGTCCTGACTTTC.

This clonotype was detected ten times or more. The chain combines TRBV24-1 with TRBJ2-2, with D unclear. The CDR3 contains 17 residues. Trimming left V 6 bases short and J 0 bases short, with 16 bases between. Per germline, CDR1 KGHDR and CDR2 SFDVKD. CDR3 sequence: CATSSRSGGPNTGELFF. CDR3 nucleotides: TGTGCCACCAGTTCTAGATCCGGCGGACCGAACACCGGGGAGCTGTTTTTT.

With regard to this clonotype: A much larger clone differs by one base, so this may be a read error. The chain employs TRBV5-4 and TRBJ2-6; D not resolved. Trimming cost V 2 bases and J 3 bases, with 12 bases left between them. The germline V gene has CDR1 SGHNT and CDR2 YYREEE (reference sequence). This CDR3 has 16 amino acids. The CDR3 nucleotides read TGTGCCAGCAGCTTACAGTTTGGCTATGGGGCCAACGTCCTGACTTTC. Encoded protein: CASSLQFGYGANVLTF.

This clonotype was found many times. This chain joins TRBV9 and TRBJ2-7, with 9 nucleotides matching TRBD2. Germline V gene sequence: CDR1 SGDLS, CDR2 YYNGEE. CDR3 length: 15 amino acids. Unmatched junction bases numbered 4, after V lost 0 bases and J lost 3 bases. CDR3 bases: TGTGCCAGCAGCGTAGGGCTAGCGGGGAACTACGAGCAGTACTTC. Translating it yields CASSVGLAGNYEQYF. The full variable domain, in which reference TRBV9 and TRBJ2-7 provide the parts outside the CDR3, is DSGVTQTPKHLITATGQRVTLRCSPRSGDLSVYWYQQSLDQGLQFLIQYYNGEERAKGNILERFSAQQFPDLHSELNLSSLELGDSALYFCASSVGLAGNYEQYFGPGTRLTVT.

This clonotype was seen at least ten times. DNA of the CDR3: TGCAGCGTTGTAGAGGGGTTCGAGCAGTACTTC. Protein: CSVVEGFEQYF. V usage is TRBV29-1 and J usage is TRBJ2-7; D possibly uses TRBD1 or TRBD2 (5 bases each). Trimming shortened V by 4 bases and J by 6 bases, and 10 bases separated the two germline ends. This CDR3 is built from 11 residues. Germline lookup yields CDR1 SQVTM and CDR2 ANQGSEA.

V gene TRBV28 combines with J gene TRBJ2-6, with 9 positions matching TRBD2. V lost 2 bases to trimming and J lost 2 bases; unmatched junction nucleotides: 7. Germline CDR1 MDHEN, CDR2 SYDVKM. The CDR3 has 18 amino acids. CDR3 protein: CASSLSRLAGTGANVLTF. Here the CDR3 DNA reads TGTGCCAGCAGTTTAAGCCGGCTAGCGGGGACTGGGGCCAACGTCCTGACTTTC.

This clonotype has ten or more counts. The chain employs TRBV9 and TRBJ2-5; D gene unclear. Germline loops: CDR1 SGDLS, CDR2 YYNGEE. The CDR3 is 13 amino acids. Trimming took 4 bases from V and 1 from J, leaving 8 bases between them. Here the CDR3 DNA reads TGTGCCAGCAGCATCGTTCCCCAAGAGACCCAGTACTTC. Encoded protein: CASSIVPQETQYF.

This clonotype was detected many times. V usage is TRBV28 and J usage is TRBJ2-2; possibly TRBD2 for D (6 bases). With 2 bases removed from V and 5 bases from J, the gap between germline ends came to 12 bases. CDR1 and CDR2 (germline): MDHEN, SYDVKM. The CDR3 is made up of 15 amino acids. The CDR3 DNA sequence: TGTGCCAGCAGTTTAAGGTCAGGGAGGACCGGGGAGCTGTTTTTT. Translating gives CASSLRSGRTGELFF.

This clonotype was detected only a few times. This chain joins TRBV7-2 and TRBJ2-1; D is uncertain. The germline V gene has CDR1 SGHTA and CDR2 FQGNSA. V lost 1 base and J lost 9, with 10 bases in between. This CDR3 contains 13 residues. Here the CDR3 reads CASSLGRAGEQFF. The CDR3 bases are TGTGCCAGCAGCTTAGGCAGAGCAGGTGAGCAGTTCTTC.

This clonotype showed up many times. This chain connects TRBV7-2 to TRBJ1-6; D not certain. Trimming cost V 5 bases and J 10 bases, with 12 bases left between them. The CDR3 consists of 13 residues. Germline-derived CDR1 and CDR2 are SGHTA and FQGNSA. The CDR3, as DNA: TGTGCCAGCAGCGAAAATCAATGGTCACCCCTCCACTTT. It translates to CASSENQWSPLHF.

At least ten counts were recorded for this clonotype. The CDR3 sequence is CASSHSGTGKNIQYF. For the CDR3, the DNA is TGCGCCAGCAGCCACTCCGGGACAGGAAAAAACATTCAGTACTTC. The chain is built from TRBV4-1 and TRBJ2-4; 8 positions match TRBD1. V was clipped by 3 bases and J by 4 bases; unmatched bases: 5. This CDR3 contains 15 residues. Germline values: CDR1 MGHRA, CDR2 YSYEKL.

V is TRBV18 and J is TRBJ2-7; TRBD1 matches 11 bases. Trimming at V came to 3 bases and at J to 3 bases, leaving 19 bases not matched to a gene. Germline V gene data show CDR1 as KGHSH and CDR2 as LQKENI. This CDR3 is 20 amino acids long. The CDR3 DNA reads TGTGCCAGCTCACCCAGAGCCGGGACAGGGGGACCCTATGGGCTCTACGAGCAGTACTTC. Protein: CASSPRAGTGGPYGLYEQYF.

Many counts were recorded for this clonotype. The rearrangement links TRBV20-1 to TRBJ2-1; D unresolved. Germline CDR1 DFQATT, CDR2 SNEGSKA (reference sequence). This CDR3 comprises 12 residues. V was clipped by 6 bases and J by 4 bases, with 10 bases between them. The CDR3 sequence: CSAEQTYNEQFF. DNA for the CDR3: TGCAGTGCGGAGCAGACTTACAATGAGCAGTTCTTC.

This clonotype has a handful of counts. V and J are TRBV20-1 and TRBJ2-3; 15 bases are shared with TRBD2. The V segment lost 4 bases and the J segment 4 bases; nucleotides outside the gene matches: 3. Germline V gives CDR1 DFQATT, CDR2 SNEGSKA (reference sequence). The CDR3 runs to 15 residues. This chain's CDR3 is CSATGLAGGPDTQYF. The CDR3, as DNA: TGCAGTGCTACCGGACTAGCGGGAGGGCCAGATACGCAGTATTTT.

There are many counts of this clonotype. V usage is TRBV2 and J usage is TRBJ2-3, with D hard to call. The CDR3 runs 12 residues. Trimming left V 6 bases short and J 6 bases short, with 10 bases between. Germline-derived CDR1 and CDR2 are SNHLY and FYNNEI. The CDR3 sequence is CASRDRGDTQYF. CDR3 nucleotides: TGTGCCAGCAGGGACCGTGGGGATACGCAGTATTTT.